This TCR beta chain is from a study of TIL therapy for anti-PD-1-resistant metastatic lung cancer. Study as a whole: Median patient age was approximately 59, ranging about 38-80 years. Most patients had lung adenocarcinoma; a handful of tumors were EGFR-mutant, two ALK-rearranged; half smoked currently or formerly. Findings and caveats of the study: Compared with baseline intratumoral T cells, expanded TIL cultures were more clonal and less diverse (approximately 6% vs 31%).

The immunoSEQ assay was v3. The method was immunoSEQ multiplex PCR; TCRdb's version includes in-frame clones alone and lacks a portion of them. Of some 13,000 clones listed, roughly three fifths are singletons. Trimming left V 8 bases short and J 3 bases short, with 14 bases between. This CDR3 has 13 residues. Germline CDR1 reads MNHNS; CDR2 reads SASEGT. Points on this clone: As yet, its antigen is unknown.

Time point specified: pre-treatment sample, taken before nivolumab and TIL therapy. Tumor tissue came from excised metastases, mostly pleural nodules or supraclavicular lymph nodes. Tumors were harvested before any PD-1/PD-L1 blockade. The material sequenced was tumor tissue, taken at baseline. This sequence joins TRBV6-1 and TRBJ2-7; D might be TRBD2 (6 bases). This TCR was recovered from a woman aged 25 to 80 with non-small cell lung cancer. The CDR3, as DNA: TGTGCCAGCGAAGTTCGCGGGATCTACGAGCAGTACTTC. Translation gives CASEVRGIYEQYF.